Each of the 26 T cell receptor beta chains below was sequenced from the same sample in a study of T-cell reconstitution after alpha-beta-depleted transplantation in children. Unique molecular identifiers were incorporated during preparation of the TCRbeta library. TCRdb called the PCR reads again in MiXCR, with one record for every CDR3 protein. The data contain about 500,000 distinct CDR3 sequences, approximately 29% of them singletons. The material sequenced was PBMCs from the stem cell graft donor, taken from the stem cell graft. The origin of the receptors is a human donor who donated a stem cell graft to a child with aplastic anemia.

The chain uses TRBV12-5 and TRBJ2-5; 11 bases agree with TRBD2. The germline gives CDR1 LGHNT, CDR2 FRNRAP. Trimming at V came to 6 bases and at J to 0 bases, leaving 12 bases not matched to a gene. There are 18 residues in the CDR3. The DNA for the CDR3 is TGTGCTAGTGGGGAGAGGGGGACTAGCGGTCTATACCAAGAGACCCAGTACTTC. This encodes CASGERGTSGLYQETQYF.

This clonotype appeared many times. The J gene is TRBJ2-2, the V gene TRBV7-8; D not certain. Trimming stripped 4 bases from V and 0 bases from J, with 3 bases between. The CDR3 has 13 amino acids. Germline V gives CDR1 SGHVS, CDR2 FQNEAQ. CDR3 coding DNA: TGTGCCAGCAGCTCCGCGAACACCGGGGAGCTGTTTTTT. It specifies CASSSANTGELFF.

The chain combines TRBV20-1 with TRBJ1-2; TRBD1 matches 11 bases. V gave up 5 bases and J gave up 6 bases; unmatched junction bases: 2. Germline CDR1 is DFQATT and CDR2 is SNEGSKA (reference sequence). This CDR3 region has 12 residues. CDR3 loop: CSAEDRGHGYTF. CDR3 nucleotide sequence: TGCAGTGCTGAGGACAGGGGGCATGGCTACACCTTC.

The chain recombines TRBV29-1 with TRBJ1-2; 9 positions agree with TRBD1. The length of the CDR3 is 13 residues. Unmatched junction bases numbered 3, after V lost 5 bases and J lost 2 bases. Germline lookup yields CDR1 SQVTM and CDR2 ANQGSEA. DNA of the CDR3: TGCAGCGTTTACAGGGGGCTGAACTATGGCTACACCTTC. Its translation: CSVYRGLNYGYTF.

In its sample, this clonotype was seen a few times. V usage is TRBV5-5 and J usage is TRBJ2-3; 7 bases match TRBD2. The germline V gene encodes CDR1 SGHKS and CDR2 YYEKEE (reference sequence). V gave up 2 bases and J gave up 2 bases; unmatched junction bases: 5. This CDR3 has 15 amino acids. The CDR3 loop is CASSFATSYTDTQYF. The DNA of the CDR3 is TGTGCCAGCAGCTTCGCGACTAGCTACACAGATACGCAGTATTTT.

The rearrangement links TRBV7-9 to TRBJ2-1; either TRBD1 or TRBD2 may fit D (5 bases each). Germline CDR1 and CDR2: SEHNR and FQNEAQ (reference sequence). V lost 1 base and J lost 6, with 16 bases in between. The CDR3 is made up of 16 amino acids. This CDR3 is CASSLGLPLGGNEQFF. For the CDR3, the DNA is TGTGCCAGCAGCTTAGGCCTCCCCCTTGGGGGCAATGAGCAGTTCTTC.

This sequence joins TRBV20-1 and TRBJ2-3; D gene unclear. Trimming took 1 base from V and 1 from J, leaving 12 bases between them. The CDR3 covers 15 residues. Germline lookup yields CDR1 DFQATT and CDR2 SNEGSKA (reference sequence). CDR3 sequence (DNA): TGCAGTGCTAGAGTTGGGGTCTGGGGCACAGATACGCAGTATTTT. Translation gives CSARVGVWGTDTQYF.

V is TRBV27 and J is TRBJ2-4; 8 nucleotides align to TRBD1. J lost 5 bases, V lost 4 bases, and 7 bases had no gene match. CDR3 size: 15 residues. Germline CDR1 MNHEY, CDR2 SMNVEV (reference sequence). The CDR3 bases are TGTGCCAGCAGTTCGCAGGGGGCGGGTGAAAACATTCAGTACTTC. The encoded protein is CASSSQGAGENIQYF.

The chain employs TRBV15 and TRBJ1-2; 8 positions match TRBD1. Germline V gene lookup returns CDR1 LNHNV and CDR2 YYDKDF (reference sequence). The V and J ends lost 0 bases and 8 bases, in that order; junction bases with no gene match: 11. CDR3 length: 16 amino acids. The CDR3 nucleotides are TGTGCCACCAGCAGAGATCAGGGGGCAGGGGGAAGAGGCTACACCTTC. Translated, it gives CATSRDQGAGGRGYTF.

This clonotype turned up a few times. The chain has TRBV7-2 and TRBJ2-1, with TRBD2 identical over 8 bases. Germline CDR1 SGHTA, CDR2 FQGNSA. Trimming removed 5 bases from V and 9 bases from J; junction bases left unmatched: 15. The CDR3 totals 16 residues. The DNA of the CDR3 is TGTGCCAGCAGCCCTAGTAGGGGCGGGAGGAGTGGTGAGCAGTTCTTC. Its translation is CASSPSRGGRSGEQFF.

Here the CDR3 reads CASSQPGQGTDTQYF. The CDR3 DNA sequence: TGTGCCAGCAGTCAACCGGGACAGGGAACAGATACGCAGTATTTT. The chain links TRBV7-6 to TRBJ2-3, with TRBD1 identical over 9 bases. The CDR3 has 15 amino acids. Trimming cost V 6 bases and J 3 bases; bases outside gene matches: 7. Germline loops: CDR1 SGHVS, CDR2 FNYEAQ.

This clonotype showed up just a few times. The chain joins TRBV7-3 to TRBJ2-1; D not resolved. CDR1 and CDR2 from the germline V gene are SGHTA and FQGTGA. The CDR3 totals 13 residues. V lost 2 bases and J 6 bases, leaving 8 bases between the germline ends. The CDR3 sequence is CASSLATANEQFF. CDR3 coding DNA: TGTGCCAGCAGCTTAGCCACCGCCAATGAGCAGTTCTTC. Looking up the rest from reference TRBV7-3 and TRBJ2-1 gives the full variable domain: GAGVSQTPSNKVTEKGKYVELRCDPISGHTALYWYRQSLGQGPEFLIYFQGTGAADDSGLPNDRFFAVRPEGSVSTLKIQRTERGDSAVYLCASSLATANEQFFGPGTRLTVL.

The CDR3 loop is CASSLADRGLVHEQFF. CDR3 in DNA: TGTGCCAGCAGCTTAGCCGACAGGGGGTTAGTACATGAGCAGTTCTTC. The V gene is TRBV7-9, the J gene TRBJ2-1; 9 bases are a match to TRBD1. This CDR3 comprises 16 residues. V was pared by 0 bases and J by 8 bases, with 8 bases of the junction left unmatched. CDR1 and CDR2 from the germline V gene are SEHNR and FQNEAQ (reference sequence). The whole variable domain, remainder taken from reference TRBV7-9 and TRBJ2-1, is DTGVSQNPRHKITKRGQNVTFRCDPISEHNRLYWYRQTLGQGPEFLTYFQNEAQLEKSRLLSDRFSAERPKGSFSTLEIQRTEQGDSAMYLCASSLADRGLVHEQFFGPGTRLTVL.

This clonotype has a handful of counts. The V and J genes are TRBV29-1 and TRBJ1-2; D is unresolved. The CDR3 runs to 15 residues. The V gene's germline CDR1 is SQVTM and CDR2 ANQGSEA. V was shortened by 3 bases and J by 1 base, with 15 bases between the two germline ends. CDR3 protein: CSVEDPGWGNYGYTF. CDR3 DNA: TGCAGCGTTGAGGATCCCGGGTGGGGTAACTATGGCTACACCTTC.

The rearrangement uses TRBV20-1 and TRBJ2-1; no clear D gene. Germline CDR1 is DFQATT and CDR2 is SNEGSKA (reference sequence). CDR3 length equals 14 residues. V was cut by 6 bases and J by 3 bases, with 15 bases left in between. The CDR3 protein is CSAPDLRNYNEQFF. In DNA, the CDR3 is TGCAGTGCCCCCGATTTAAGGAACTACAATGAGCAGTTCTTC.

This chain connects TRBV5-1 to TRBJ2-7, with 11 bases fitting TRBD1. After removal of 5 bases from V and 5 bases from J, the junction contained 9 bases not matched to a gene. Germline V gives CDR1 SGHRS, CDR2 YFSETQ. This CDR3 comprises 15 residues. The CDR3 sequence is CASSSARDRGNEQYF. The CDR3 DNA reads as TGCGCCAGCAGTTCAGCCCGGGACAGGGGGAACGAGCAGTACTTC.

This clonotype was found a few times. The chain combines TRBV6-2 or TRBV6-3 with TRBJ2-7, with D hard to call. The CDR3 contains 15 residues. Germline V gene lookup returns CDR1 MNHEY and CDR2 SVGEGT. V lost 9 bases and J 2 bases, leaving 20 bases between the germline ends. The CDR3 DNA sequence: TGTGCCAGTTACGTACCCGGAGTTGGGGCCTACGAGCAGTACTTC. It encodes CASYVPGVGAYEQYF.

Points on this clonotype: The junction shows a germline mismatch at one end, possibly a read error. The V gene is TRBV18, the J gene TRBJ2-2; D perhaps matches TRBD1 (5 bases). Looked up from germline, CDR1 is KGHSH and CDR2 is LQKENI. The CDR3 consists of 14 residues. Here the CDR3 DNA reads TGTGCCAGCTCTATCCAGGGTTACTCCGGTGAGCTGTTTTTT. Translating gives CASSIQGYSGELFF.

Here the CDR3 DNA reads TGTGCCAGCAGTTATAGGCCCTACGAGCAGTACTTC. Amino acid sequence: CASSYRPYEQYF. This rearrangement joins TRBV28 to TRBJ2-7; D is unclear. Germline lookup yields CDR1 MDHEN and CDR2 SYDVKM. CDR3 length: 12 amino acids. Trimming cost V 4 bases and J 2 bases, with 6 bases left between them.

The count of this clonotype is one. The rearrangement joins TRBV12-3 or TRBV12-4 to TRBJ1-4; D may be TRBD1 (6 bases). This CDR3 contains 17 residues. V lost 5 bases and J lost 0, with 16 bases in between. The DNA of the CDR3 is TGTGCCAGCAGTGGGGGACAAGGTTTGGCAACTAATGAAAAACTGTTTTTT. Translated: CASSGGQGLATNEKLFF.

The chain recombines TRBV7-2 with TRBJ1-1, with a weak D call TRBD1 (5 bases). The CDR3 covers 14 residues. Trimming shortened V by 4 bases and J by 6 bases, and 15 bases separated the two germline ends. Germline V gives CDR1 SGHTA, CDR2 FQGNSA. The CDR3 region has the DNA TGTGCCAGCAGCTCCCGCCTTGGGGGGGCTGAAGCTTTCTTT. As protein: CASSSRLGGAEAFF.

This clonotype was recorded a few times. This chain joins TRBV7-3 and TRBJ2-1; weak D call: TRBD1 (9 bases). Germline V CDR1 and CDR2: SGHTA, FQGTGA. The ends were cut back, 5 bases at V and 2 bases at J, with 37 bases in the middle. The CDR3 has 23 residues. As DNA, the CDR3 is TGTGCCAGCAGCACTAGTCGGGACAGGGCCGGCCCAGCGGGAGACGCACCCTACAATGAGCAGTTCTTC. It yields the protein CASSTSRDRAGPAGDAPYNEQFF.

There are a few counts of this clonotype. The V and J genes are TRBV4-3 and TRBJ2-7; D call uncertain. CDR3 length: 15 amino acids. Germline-derived CDR1 and CDR2 are LGHNA and YSLEER. Trimming pared 0 bases from V and 7 bases from J, leaving 16 bases between. This chain's CDR3 is CASSQDTAGFIEQYF. The CDR3 nucleotides are TGCGCCAGCAGCCAAGATACGGCAGGTTTTATTGAGCAGTACTTC.

Points on this clonotype: The junction differs from germline at one of its ends, possibly a read error. The rearrangement joins TRBV11-3 to TRBJ2-1; possibly TRBD2 for D (5 bases). The CDR3 has 15 amino acids. Germline CDR1 SGHNT, CDR2 YENEEA. The chain's CDR3 is CASTLGLEGNNEQFF. The CDR3 DNA follows: TGTGCCAGCACCTTAGGACTTGAGGGAAACAATGAGCAGTTCTTC.

The chain uses TRBV4-3 and TRBJ2-1, with a possible D match to TRBD2 (6 bases). Germline V gene data show CDR1 as LGHNA and CDR2 as YSLEER. The CDR3 is 18 residues long. The germline V and J ends were trimmed by 0 bases and 4 bases, with 19 bases remaining between them. The CDR3 DNA follows: TGCGCCAGCAGCCAAGACTGGGCTGGGGCGGGATTGTACAATGAGCAGTTCTTC. Its protein is CASSQDWAGAGLYNEQFF.

V is TRBV5-6 and J is TRBJ2-3; a possible D gene is TRBD1 (5 bases). Trimming shortened V by 3 bases and J by 6 bases, and 17 bases separated the two germline ends. There are 15 residues in the CDR3. Germline V lookup: CDR1 SGHDT, CDR2 YYEEEE. CDR3 sequence: CASSSRGATPDTQYF. CDR3 in DNA: TGTGCCAGCAGCTCTAGGGGCGCGACACCGGATACGCAGTATTTT.